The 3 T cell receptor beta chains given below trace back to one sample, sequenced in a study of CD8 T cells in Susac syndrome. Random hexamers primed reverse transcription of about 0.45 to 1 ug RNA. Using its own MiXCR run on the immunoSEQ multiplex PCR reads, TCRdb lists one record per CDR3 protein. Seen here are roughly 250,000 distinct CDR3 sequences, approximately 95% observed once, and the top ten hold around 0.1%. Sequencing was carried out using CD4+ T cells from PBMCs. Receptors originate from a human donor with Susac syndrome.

Written as DNA, the CDR3 is TGTGCTAGCGGGATCGGGGGTGGAGAGACCCAGTACTTC. Protein product: CASGIGGGETQYF. The chain joins TRBV7-7 to TRBJ2-5; 8 bases are a match to TRBD2. The CDR3 loop spans 13 amino acids. From germline, CDR1 is SSHAT and CDR2 FNYEAQ (reference sequence). Based on the CDR3 plus reference TRBV7-7 and TRBJ2-5, the full variable domain is GAGVSQSPRYKVTKRGQDVTLRCDPISSHATLYWYQQALGQGPEFLTYFNYEAQPDKSGLPSDRFSAERPEGSISTLTIQRTEQRDSAMYRCASGIGGGETQYFGPGTRLLVL.

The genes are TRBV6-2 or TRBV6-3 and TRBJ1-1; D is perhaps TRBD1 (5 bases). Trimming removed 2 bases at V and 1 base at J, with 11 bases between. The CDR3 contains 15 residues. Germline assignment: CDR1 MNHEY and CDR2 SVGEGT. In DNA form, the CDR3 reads TGTGCCAGCAGTTACCCAGGGTCGGCGAACACTGAAGCTTTCTTT. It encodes CASSYPGSANTEAFF.

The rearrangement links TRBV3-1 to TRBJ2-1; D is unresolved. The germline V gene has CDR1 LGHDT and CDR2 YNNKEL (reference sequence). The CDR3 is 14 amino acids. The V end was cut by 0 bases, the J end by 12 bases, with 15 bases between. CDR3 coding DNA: TGTGCCAGCAGCCAAGAAACTAACGGATTGTGGCAGTTCTTC. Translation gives CASSQETNGLWQFF.